A selection of T cell receptor beta chains follows, all from one sample in a study of cytomegalovirus exposure and HLA in healthy donors. Repertoires were generated with immunoSEQ multiplex PCR, while TCRdb's copy carries only in-frame clones and drops some. The table records 150,000 to 200,000 clones, 76% of them present only once. Source material: PBMCs. Receptors originate from a male donor in good health and CMV-seronegative. CDR3s include the opening cysteine and the closing phenylalanine or tryptophan. Each record gives: CDR3 length, clone size, D gene, J gene, V gene, CDR3 protein, CDR3 DNA. A D gene is named only where the DNA matches it firmly. A row's size may be missing; if present it is once, few, many or a size class.

CDR3 length: 13
clone size: once
D gene: TRBD2
J gene: TRBJ2-1
V gene: TRBV7-9
CDR3 protein: CASSLGGGDEQFF
CDR3 DNA: TGTGCCAGCAGCTTAGGGGGGGGAGACGAGCAGTTCTTC

CDR3 length: 11
clone size: .
D gene: .
J gene: TRBJ2-7
V gene: TRBV7-2
CDR3 protein: CASSLRYEQYF
CDR3 DNA: TGTGCCAGCAGCCTTAGATACGAGCAGTACTTC

CDR3 length: 15
clone size: few
D gene: TRBD2
J gene: TRBJ2-2
V gene: TRBV29-1
CDR3 protein: CSVVSGRAVTGELFF
CDR3 DNA: TGCAGCGTTGTAAGCGGGAGAGCGGTCACCGGGGAGCTGTTTTTT

CDR3 length: 11
clone size: few
D gene: TRBD1
J gene: TRBJ1-1
V gene: TRBV5-8
CDR3 protein: CASSLTGRAFF
CDR3 DNA: TGTGCCAGCAGCCTGACAGGGAGAGCTTTCTTT

CDR3 length: 14
clone size: once
D gene: TRBD1
J gene: TRBJ1-6
V gene: TRBV6-5
CDR3 protein: CASEGGDSNSPLHF
CDR3 DNA: TGTGCCAGCGAGGGTGGGGACAGCAATTCACCCCTCCACTTT

CDR3 length: 13
clone size: .
D gene: TRBD1
J gene: TRBJ1-1
V gene: TRBV11-3
CDR3 protein: CASSFDRDSEAFF
CDR3 DNA: TGTGCCAGCAGCTTCGACAGGGACAGTGAAGCTTTCTTT

CDR3 length: 15
clone size: .
D gene: TRBD1
J gene: TRBJ1-1
V gene: TRBV18
CDR3 protein: CASSPEGTGGTEAFF
CDR3 DNA: TGTGCCAGCTCACCCGAAGGGACAGGGGGGACTGAAGCTTTCTTT

CDR3 length: 13
clone size: .
D gene: .
J gene: TRBJ2-7
V gene: TRBV7-9
CDR3 protein: CASSSSNRVEQYF
CDR3 DNA: TGTGCCAGCAGCTCATCCAACAGGGTCGAGCAGTACTTC

CDR3 length: 15
clone size: .
D gene: .
J gene: TRBJ2-3
V gene: TRBV6-6
CDR3 protein: CASSIARGGADTQYF
CDR3 DNA: TGTGCCAGCTCGATCGCGCGGGGAGGCGCAGATACGCAGTATTTT

CDR3 length: 15
clone size: .
D gene: TRBD2
J gene: TRBJ2-5
V gene: TRBV28
CDR3 protein: CASSLSGGELETQYF
CDR3 DNA: TGTGCCAGCAGTTTATCGGGGGGGGAGTTGGAGACCCAGTACTTC

CDR3 length: 19
clone size: .
D gene: .
J gene: TRBJ1-1
V gene: TRBV4-1
CDR3 protein: CASSQIRQSRGRLNTEAFF
CDR3 DNA: TGCGCCAGCAGCCAAATCCGGCAGTCCAGGGGCCGACTGAACACTGAAGCTTTCTTT

CDR3 length: 13
clone size: .
D gene: TRBD1
J gene: TRBJ1-1
V gene: TRBV19
CDR3 protein: CASSSGGGSEAFF
CDR3 DNA: TGTGCCAGTAGTTCAGGGGGCGGTTCCGAAGCTTTCTTT

CDR3 length: 15
clone size: .
D gene: TRBD2
J gene: TRBJ2-7
V gene: TRBV27
CDR3 protein: CASSLGSGGAYEQYF
CDR3 DNA: TGTGCCAGCAGTTTAGGCAGCGGGGGAGCCTACGAGCAGTACTTC

CDR3 length: 13
clone size: .
D gene: TRBD1
J gene: TRBJ1-2
V gene: TRBV2
CDR3 protein: CASSTEGQDRGRF
CDR3 DNA: TGTGCCAGCAGTACAGAGGGGCAGGACAGGGGCCGCTTC

CDR3 length: 16
clone size: .
D gene: TRBD1
J gene: TRBJ1-2
V gene: TRBV18
CDR3 protein: CASSTRTGTDNYGYTF
CDR3 DNA: TGTGCCAGCTCAACTCGGACAGGGACTGATAACTATGGCTACACCTTC

CDR3 length: 14
clone size: .
D gene: .
J gene: TRBJ2-1
V gene: TRBV28
CDR3 protein: CASSTRFTSNEQFF
CDR3 DNA: TGTGCCAGCAGTACTAGATTTACTAGCAATGAGCAGTTCTTC